This TCR beta chain was sequenced during a study of cytomegalovirus exposure and HLA in healthy donors. Study-level findings and limits: There were some public TCRs occurring in many donors, but most TCR sequences were rare. The tendency of first-cohort TCR clusters to co-occur in the 90 to 150 validation repertoires was the finding of a later analysis. As confirmed in vitro, a few CMV-associated chains were specific for CMV antigens.

TCRdb's table, derived via immunoSEQ multiplex PCR, lists solely in-frame clones and lacks some. The sample carries hundreds of thousands of clones, over 80% recorded once. This CDR3 has 14 amino acids. V shed 8 bases, J shed 3 bases, and the junction held 13 bases outside the gene matches. Germline V gene sequence: CDR1 GTSNPN, CDR2 SVGIG (reference sequence). About this clone: Its cognate antigen is unknown.

This sequence originates from a young woman in good health and CMV-seronegative. The chain has TRBV30 and TRBJ2-7, with 7 bases identical to TRBD2. Sequencing used PBMCs. The chain's CDR3 is CAAVNGTTLYEQYF. DNA of the CDR3: TGTGCCGCGGTTAACGGGACTACCCTCTACGAGCAGTACTTC. The whole variable domain, filled in from reference TRBV30 and TRBJ2-7, reads SQTIHQWPATLVQPVGSPLSLECTVEGTSNPNLYWYRQAAGRGLQLLFYSVGIGQISSEVPQNLSASRPQDRQFILSSKKLLLSDSGFYLCAAVNGTTLYEQYFGPGTRLTVT.